Sequencing of this T cell receptor beta chain was carried out in a study of PD-1 blockade in classical Hodgkin lymphoma. As for the study in general: Each patient was given nivolumab 3 mg/kg through a vein every 2 weeks. Notes on the study in general: Baseline TCR diversity was reportedly lower in newly diagnosed patients than in healthy donors. It was reported as lower still in relapsed/refractory patients.

About this clone itself: Its antigen is unidentified.

The germline V gene encodes CDR1 MNHEY and CDR2 SVGAGI. V dropped 4 bases and J dropped 4; count of bases not matched to a gene: 5. CDR3 length: 16 amino acids. Time point specified: cycle 4 day 1 (C4D1), after 5 to 7 weeks of nivolumab. Each and every patient relapsed after autologous stem cell transplantation, and patients got differing brentuximab vedotin exposure. Patients had relapsed/refractory classical Hodgkin lymphoma with complete response, partial response or progressive disease as best response. Assay used: immunoSEQ multiplex PCR; TCRdb lists only in-frame clones, some missing. This table holds over 60,000 clones, roughly nine tenths found once.

The material sequenced was peripheral blood mononuclear cells (PBMCs), taken before the fourth cycle of nivolumab. The chain uses TRBV6-5 and TRBJ1-4; 11 bases agree with TRBD1. The receptor was derived from a human donor with classical Hodgkin lymphoma. This CDR3 reads CASSLDRGLYNEKLFF. The CDR3 DNA sequence: TGTGCCAGCAGTTTGGACAGGGGGCTATATAATGAAAAACTGTTTTTT.